This is a list of T cell receptor beta chains from one sample in a study of T cell responses to AZD1222 COVID-19 vaccine. Measured with immunoSEQ multiplex PCR; TCRdb has only the in-frame clones, and not every one. The sample includes over 85,000 clones, roughly nine tenths of them seen just once. Specimen: peripheral blood, collected on day 0 of AZD1222 vaccination. The origin of the receptors is an adult in good health. Both conserved end residues are part of each CDR3. The D gene is left open where the match is weak. The size of a clone is reported for some rows only, either as once, few or many, or as a class for expanded clones.

V gene	clone size	J gene	D gene	CDR3 protein	CDR3 DNA
TRBV6-5	NA	TRBJ2-7	NA	CASSLLDSSYEQYF	TGTGCCAGCAGCCTCCTGGACAGCTCCTACGAGCAGTACTTC
TRBV18	NA	TRBJ1-1	NA	CASSPLNDPGVNTEAFF	TGTGCCAGCTCACCACTTAACGACCCGGGAGTGAACACTGAAGCTTTCTTT
TRBV6-2/TRBV6-3	NA	TRBJ2-1	NA	CASSYLRTNEQFF	TGTGCCAGCAGTTACCTCCGCACCAATGAGCAGTTCTTC
TRBV6-6	NA	TRBJ1-2	TRBD1	CASSPQGTASNYGYTF	TGTGCCAGCAGCCCACAGGGGACCGCAAGTAACTATGGCTACACCTTC
TRBV11-2	NA	TRBJ2-2	NA	CASRGLLTGELFF	TGTGCCAGTCGAGGGCTCCTCACCGGGGAGCTGTTTTTT
TRBV11-1	NA	TRBJ2-7	NA	CASSFTGGDEQYF	TGTGCCAGCAGCTTTACAGGGGGGGACGAGCAGTACTTC
TRBV3-1/TRBV3-2	NA	TRBJ1-2	TRBD1	CASSQGRGLSDTF	TGTGCCAGCAGCCAAGGAAGGGGGCTAAGTGACACCTTC
TRBV19	NA	TRBJ1-1	NA	CASSVTGFNTEAFF	TGTGCCAGTAGTGTTACAGGGTTCAACACTGAAGCTTTCTTT
TRBV19	once	TRBJ1-1	TRBD1	CASSQYRGNTEAFF	TGTGCCAGTAGTCAATACAGGGGGAACACTGAAGCTTTCTTT
TRBV11-2	NA	TRBJ2-5	NA	CASSPITGISQGETQYF	TGTGCCAGCAGCCCTATCACTGGGATATCCCAAGGAGAGACCCAGTACTTC
TRBV3-1/TRBV3-2	once	TRBJ2-1	TRBD2	CASWTSGKGNEQFF	TGTGCCAGCTGGACTAGCGGGAAGGGCAATGAGCAGTTCTTC
TRBV5-1	NA	TRBJ2-2	NA	CASSLAGALGELFF	TGCGCCAGCAGCTTGGCCGGGGCTCTCGGGGAGCTGTTTTTT
TRBV2	NA	TRBJ1-5	NA	CASRLGLGPQHF	TGTGCCAGCAGGCTAGGCCTCGGGCCCCAGCATTTT
TRBV27	NA	TRBJ1-5	NA	CASRGGGGLNQPQHF	TGTGCCAGCCGAGGGGGTGGGGGACTAAATCAGCCCCAGCATTTT
TRBV18	NA	TRBJ2-7	TRBD2	CASSLMTSGYSYEQYF	TGTGCCAGCTCACTTATGACTAGCGGGTACTCCTACGAGCAGTACTTC
TRBV5-1	NA	TRBJ1-1	NA	CASSLVSDTEAFF	TGCGCCAGCAGCTTGGTAAGCGACACTGAAGCTTTCTTT
TRBV7-9	NA	TRBJ2-7	NA	CASSVDQGGRNEQYF	TGTGCCAGCAGCGTGGATCAGGGAGGTCGGAACGAGCAGTACTTC
TRBV5-4	NA	TRBJ1-2	TRBD1	CASSLPGGGQGVDGYTF	TGTGCCAGCAGCCTGCCGGGGGGGGGACAGGGTGTCGATGGCTACACCTTC
TRBV5-4	NA	TRBJ2-2	TRBD1	CASSSMKTGGALSGELFF	TGTGCCAGCAGCTCAATGAAGACAGGGGGCGCTCTCTCCGGGGAGCTGTTTTTT
TRBV9	NA	TRBJ2-5	TRBD2	CASSVAGGDPQETQYF	TGTGCCAGCAGCGTAGCTGGGGGGGACCCCCAAGAGACCCAGTACTTC
TRBV18	NA	TRBJ2-1	NA	CASSDYNEQFF	TGTGCCAGCTCAGACTACAATGAGCAGTTCTTC
TRBV24-1	NA	TRBJ2-1	TRBD2	CATSDPGTSGRHGEQFF	TGTGCCACCAGTGACCCCGGGACTAGCGGGAGGCATGGTGAGCAGTTCTTC
TRBV24-1	NA	TRBJ2-5	NA	CATGTVGQTQYF	TGTGCCACCGGGACCGTCGGTCAGACCCAGTACTTC
TRBV12-3/TRBV12-4	NA	TRBJ1-2	NA	CASSHSYGYTF	TGTGCCAGCAGCCATAGCTATGGCTACACCTTC
TRBV28	NA	TRBJ2-5	NA	CAINPRYGTQGKETQYF	TGTGCCATCAACCCCCGATACGGGACGCAGGGGAAAGAGACCCAGTACTTC